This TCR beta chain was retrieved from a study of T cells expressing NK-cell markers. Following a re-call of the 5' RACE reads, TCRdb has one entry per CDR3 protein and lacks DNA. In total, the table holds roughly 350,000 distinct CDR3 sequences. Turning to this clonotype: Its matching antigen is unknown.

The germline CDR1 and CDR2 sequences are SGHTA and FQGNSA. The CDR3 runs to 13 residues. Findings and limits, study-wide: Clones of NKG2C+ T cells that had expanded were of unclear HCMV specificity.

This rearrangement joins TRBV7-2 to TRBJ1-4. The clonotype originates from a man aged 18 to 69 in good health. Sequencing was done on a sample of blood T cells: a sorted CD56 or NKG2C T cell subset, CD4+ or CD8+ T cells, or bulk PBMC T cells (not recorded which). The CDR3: CASSFPSTEKLFF. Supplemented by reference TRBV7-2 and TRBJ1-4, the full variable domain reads GAGVSQSPSNKVTEKGKDVELRCDPISGHTALYWYRQSLGQGLEFLIYFQGNSAPDKSGLPSDRFSAERTGGSVSTLTIQRTQQEDSAVYLCASSFPSTEKLFFGSGTQLSVL.